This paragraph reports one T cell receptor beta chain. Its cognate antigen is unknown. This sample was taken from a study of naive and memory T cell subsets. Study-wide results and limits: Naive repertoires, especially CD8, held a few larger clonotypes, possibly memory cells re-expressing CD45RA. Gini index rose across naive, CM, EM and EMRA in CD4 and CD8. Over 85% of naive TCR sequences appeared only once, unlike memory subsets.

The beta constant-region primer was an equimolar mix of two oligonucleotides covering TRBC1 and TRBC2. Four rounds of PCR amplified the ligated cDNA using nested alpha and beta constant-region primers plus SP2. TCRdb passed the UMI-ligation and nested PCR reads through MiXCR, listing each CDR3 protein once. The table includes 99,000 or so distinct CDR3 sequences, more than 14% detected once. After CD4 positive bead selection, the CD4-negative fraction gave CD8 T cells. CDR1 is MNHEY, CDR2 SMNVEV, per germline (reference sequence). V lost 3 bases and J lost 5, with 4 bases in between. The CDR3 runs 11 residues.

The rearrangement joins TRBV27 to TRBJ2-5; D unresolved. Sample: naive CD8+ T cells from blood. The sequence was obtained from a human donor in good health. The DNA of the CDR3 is TGTGCCAGCAGTTTTCTGGAGACCCAGTACTTC. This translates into CASSFLETQYF.